Included here is one T cell receptor (beta chain) sequence, with context. Its antigen is unknown. No much larger clone is present one base from it, and per-base qualities are unavailable. TCR CDR3 regions were amplified from genomic DNA by multiplex PCR using the deep immunoSEQ assay. Extracted genomic DNA from each cell subset was distributed evenly across all wells of several immunoSEQ 96-well plates, and each plate was treated as a replicate. For sorted subsets, approximately 190 ng of genomic DNA, equivalent to around 29,000 T cell genomes, went into each replicate PCR. The purified libraries were quantified using a Qubit 3.0 fluorometer, sized with a Bioanalyzer 2100, and then quantified again using the KAPA Library Quantification kit. A separate single-read 150-cycle Illumina NextSeq 550 flow cell was used to sequence each immunoSEQ 96-well plate. For the original study's pipeline: Because the immunoSEQ output held only junctional sequences and lacked quality scores, the filtering could not match the filtering applied to full-length reads. Sequences were annotated with PyIR, a Python wrapper for IgBLAST v1.9, and V/J genes and CDR3 were assigned using IMGT germline references. Reads with weak V/J assignments (E-value above 1e-6), missing CDR3, stop codons, out-of-frame junctions, or ambiguous translated residues were removed. V3J clonotypes were defined as sequences sharing the same inferred V gene, J gene, and CDR3 amino acid sequence. Percentage overlap between repertoires was computed as shared unique clonotypes divided by the size of the smaller repertoire. Three approaches were used to assess repertoire richness: RTK rarefaction, the Chao1 estimator, and Recon v2.1 estimates of unobserved clonotypes. For all TCRbeta clonotypes obtained by the gDNA method from a few donors, generation probabilities were computed with OLGA. The clones in this table, taken by TCRdb from immuneACCESS, are in-frame only. Not every clone is retained; where verified, under half of the shortfall comes from an unresolved V gene, and the cause of the rest is unknown. D and trimming were read from the DNA, whereas the V and J calls and clone size are those reported in that table. This sample gives some 1,400,000 clones in total; around 95% of them show up just once. Roughly 1.2% of the sample is held by the ten biggest clonotypes.

From the germline V gene, CDR1 is SGDLS and CDR2 is YYNGEE. V loses 0 bases, J loses 8 bases, and the germline ends lie 8 bases apart. The CDR3, from cysteine to phenylalanine, totals 13 residues. Only CDR3 DNA remains: 39 bases, in frame from the first base. This entry comes from a study of shared clonotypes between healthy human individuals (dated by TCRdb to the early 2020s). With regard to the full study: The cohort included three men and a couple of women between 18 and 49 years of age. To increase sequencing depth and limit assay-specific biases, different laboratories used diverse techniques to prepare libraries and sequence TCR repertoires. Leukapheresis yielded between about 0.85 and 9 billion PBMCs per donor. For each donor, CD4 naive and CD4 memory were each run on three plates, CD8 naive on two plates, and CD8 memory on one plate. To estimate repertoire size and how much clonotype sharing occurs between individuals, the study deeply sequenced the blood TCR repertoires of 5 or 6 healthy adults. Results and caveats for the whole study, not just this receptor: Approximately 5% of naive CD4, 3.5% of naive CD8, 2.3% of memory CD4, and about 0.4% of memory CD8 clonotypes were shared across several donors. Naive subsets generally had larger estimated clonotype richness than memory subsets. Sampling was restricted to blood, and TCR repertoires in tissues likely differ from the TCR repertoires found in blood. Even with the large sequencing depth, rarefaction of the sorted-subset datasets indicated that sequencing was incomplete. The genetic and exposure-history diversity represented was limited by the small number of donors. Pairwise subsampling indicated that sequencing depth was expected to affect the degree of clonotype sharing among donors. Clonotypes shared by all four sorted-subset donors showed higher generation probabilities than non-shared clonotypes.

The donors were healthy, HIV-negative adults with no recently reported acute infections or vaccinations. Only Caucasian adults living in Nashville, Tennessee, USA were represented among the donors. CD4+ T cells were enriched by magnetic negative selection, after which naive cells were positively selected on CD45RA and the negative fraction was taken as the memory subset. After blood collection by leukapheresis, PBMCs were isolated using Ficoll-Histopaque density gradient centrifugation and then cryopreserved in the vapor phase of liquid nitrogen. Analytical flow cytometry was used to check the purity and quantity of every magnetically sorted T cell population. Genomic DNA was isolated from every sorted fraction and measured by UV absorbance on a Nanodrop 2000c.

The clonotype was recovered from a man aged 30 to 45 in good health. The specimen was naive CD4+ T cells sorted from blood. This sample's cell subset or site label indicates: CD45RA+ positively selected. Recombination connected TRBV9 to TRBJ1-4; the D gene is unclear. The CDR3 is CASSVAYREKLFF. The nucleotides are TGTGCCAGCAGCGTAGCCTATCGGGAAAAACTGTTTTTT.